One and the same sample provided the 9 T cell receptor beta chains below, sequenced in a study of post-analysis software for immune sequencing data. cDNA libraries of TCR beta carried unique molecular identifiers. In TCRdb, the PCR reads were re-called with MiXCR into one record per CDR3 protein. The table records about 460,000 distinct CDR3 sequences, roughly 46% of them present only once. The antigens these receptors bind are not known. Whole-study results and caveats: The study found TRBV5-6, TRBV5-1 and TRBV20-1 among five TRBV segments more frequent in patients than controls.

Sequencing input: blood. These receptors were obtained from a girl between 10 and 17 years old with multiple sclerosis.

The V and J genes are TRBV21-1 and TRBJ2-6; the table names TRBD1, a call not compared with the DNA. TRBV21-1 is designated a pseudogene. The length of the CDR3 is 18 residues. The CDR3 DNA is TGTGCCAGCAGCCCCCGGGACAGGGGCCACTCTGGGGCCAACGTCCTGACTTTC. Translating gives CASSPRDRGHSGANVLTF.

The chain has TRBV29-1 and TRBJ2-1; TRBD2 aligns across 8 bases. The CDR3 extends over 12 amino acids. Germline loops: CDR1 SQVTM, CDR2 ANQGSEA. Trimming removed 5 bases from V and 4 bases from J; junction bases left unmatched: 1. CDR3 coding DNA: TGCAGCGTTCCTAGCGGGTACAATGAGCAGTTCTTC. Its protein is CSVPSGYNEQFF.

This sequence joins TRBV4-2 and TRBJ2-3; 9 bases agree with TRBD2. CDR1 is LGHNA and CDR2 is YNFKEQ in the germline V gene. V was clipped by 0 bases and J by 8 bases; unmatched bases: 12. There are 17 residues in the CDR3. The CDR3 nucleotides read TGTGCCAGCAGCCAAGAATATAGCGGGAGTTCCTTAGTTACGCAGTATTTT. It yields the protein CASSQEYSGSSLVTQYF.

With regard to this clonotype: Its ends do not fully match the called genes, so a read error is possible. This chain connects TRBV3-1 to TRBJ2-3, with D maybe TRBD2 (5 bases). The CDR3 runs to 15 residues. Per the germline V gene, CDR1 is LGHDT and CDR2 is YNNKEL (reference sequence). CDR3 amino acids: CTSTPRGSSTDTQYF. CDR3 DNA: TGTACCAGCACCCCTCGGGGTTCTAGCACAGATACGCAGTATTTT.

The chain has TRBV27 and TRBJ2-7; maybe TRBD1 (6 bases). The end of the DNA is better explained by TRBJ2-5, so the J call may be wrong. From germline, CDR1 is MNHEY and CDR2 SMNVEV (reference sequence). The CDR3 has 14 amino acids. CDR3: CASSLFRGQQTQYF. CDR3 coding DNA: TGTGCCAGCAGTTTATTCAGGGGTCAGCAGACCCAGTACTTC.

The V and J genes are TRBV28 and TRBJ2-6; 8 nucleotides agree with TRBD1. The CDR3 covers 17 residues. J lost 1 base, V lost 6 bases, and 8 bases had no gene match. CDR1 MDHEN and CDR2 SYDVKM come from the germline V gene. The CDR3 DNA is TGTGCCAGCAGACCGGACAGGGAATATTCTGGGGCCAACGTCCTGACTTTC. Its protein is CASRPDREYSGANVLTF.

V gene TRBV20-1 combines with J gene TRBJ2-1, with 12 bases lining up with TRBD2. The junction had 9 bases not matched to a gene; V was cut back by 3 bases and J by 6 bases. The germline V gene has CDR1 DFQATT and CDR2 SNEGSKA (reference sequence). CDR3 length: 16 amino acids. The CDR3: CSASLSSGRVGNEQFF. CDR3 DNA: TGCAGTGCTAGTCTGTCTAGCGGGAGGGTAGGCAATGAGCAGTTCTTC.

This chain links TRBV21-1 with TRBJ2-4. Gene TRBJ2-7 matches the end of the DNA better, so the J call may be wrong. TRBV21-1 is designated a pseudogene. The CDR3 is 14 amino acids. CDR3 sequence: CASSKVRFIYEQYF. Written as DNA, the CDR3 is TGTGCCAGCAGCAAAGTAAGGTTTATATACGAGCAGTACTTC.

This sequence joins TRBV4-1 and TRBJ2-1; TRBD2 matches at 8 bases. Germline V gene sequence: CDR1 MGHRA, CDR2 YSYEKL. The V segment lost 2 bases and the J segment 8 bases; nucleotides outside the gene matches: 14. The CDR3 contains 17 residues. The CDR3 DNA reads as TGCGCCAGCAGCCAACACCGAAGCGGGAGCGGAGAGGATGAGCAGTTCTTC. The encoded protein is CASSQHRSGSGEDEQFF.